The clone carrying this T cell receptor (beta chain) was picked up a small number of times. As yet, its antigen is unknown. Three rounds of nested PCR, following a modified ARM-PCR protocol, produced the TCRbeta library. TCRdb re-called the multiplex PCR reads through MiXCR, storing one row per CDR3 protein. The sample gives around 140,000 distinct CDR3 sequences, around 61% of which show up once; 18% is in the top ten. No cell sorting was done before RNA was extracted from the tissue. Between August and November 2014, newly diagnosed, chemotherapy-naive lung cancer patients underwent thoracic surgery in China. The CDR3 spans 15 residues. V lost 4 bases, J lost 2 bases, and 14 bases lay in between. From germline, CDR1 is MGHRA and CDR2 YSYEKL. This sample is part of a study of tumor and adjacent non-tumor tissue in lung cancer. Across the study: Aged about 30 to 76 years, patients included under 13 men and about 5 women with stage I to III disease.

Regarding the study as a whole: Tumor TCR diversity, when higher, was linked to shorter survival. Top 100 clones took a larger repertoire share in normal lung.

This clonotype was sampled from a man aged 55 to 70 with small cell lung cancer. This chain links TRBV4-1 with TRBJ1-2; D not certain. The material sequenced was lung tumor tissue. DNA of the CDR3: TGCGCCAGCAGCCCACCCTCGGGAAGCAACTATGGCTACACCTTC. This translates into CASSPPSGSNYGYTF.